This entry lists 27 T cell receptor beta chains sequenced from one sample in a study of blood T cell repertoires in COVID-19. Generated by immunoSEQ multiplex PCR, the TCRdb table keeps only in-frame clones and is missing some. The repertoire includes approximately 250,000 clones, roughly four fifths of them detected once, and about 15% sits in the top ten. Sample: PBMCs or T cells enriched from blood (not recorded which). The receptors were gathered from a man in his forties who had recovered from COVID-19.

The chain carries TRBV3-1 (or the pseudogene TRBV3-2) and TRBJ1-5, with D perhaps TRBD1 (5 bases). V was shortened by 4 bases and J by 2 bases, with 6 bases between the two germline ends. The germline V gene encodes CDR1 LGHDT and CDR2 YNNKEL (reference sequence). This CDR3 is built from 13 residues. The CDR3 spells CASSPTGNQPQHF. The CDR3 DNA is TGTGCCAGCAGCCCGACAGGCAATCAGCCCCAGCATTTT.

V gene TRBV5-8 combines with J gene TRBJ2-1, with 12 bases that match TRBD2. CDR1 and CDR2 from the germline V gene are SGHTS and YDEGEE. The CDR3 runs 14 residues. Trimming removed 6 bases from V and 7 bases from J; junction bases left unmatched: 5. CDR3 DNA: TGTGCCAGCACCCTAGCGGGGGGGCCGAATGAGCAGTTCTTC. This sequence encodes CASTLAGGPNEQFF.

V usage is TRBV12-2 and J usage is TRBJ2-2; TRBD1 is taken as the D call from the table, unchecked against the DNA. TRBV12-2 represents a pseudogene. This CDR3 has 15 residues. The CDR3 sequence is CASRLDDSQRRELFF. As DNA, the CDR3 is TGTGCAAGTCGCTTAGACGACAGCCAACGTAGGGAGCTGTTTTTT.

The rearrangement uses TRBV5-1 and TRBJ2-7; 10 nucleotides align to TRBD1. The junction had 8 bases not matched to a gene; V was cut back by 0 bases and J by 5 bases. The CDR3 has 16 amino acids. Germline loops: CDR1 SGHRS, CDR2 YFSETQ. In DNA, the CDR3 is TGCGCCAGCAGCTTGGAGGCGCGGACAGGGGGTCACGAGCAGTACTTC. It encodes CASSLEARTGGHEQYF.

The chain links TRBV9 to TRBJ2-1, with 10 bases lining up with TRBD2. With V trimmed by 3 bases and J by 7 bases, 10 bases remained unmatched. CDR3 length: 16 residues. CDR1 is SGDLS, CDR2 YYNGEE, per germline. The CDR3 DNA reads as TGTGCCAGCAGCGATTCGGGACTAGCGAGTTATAATGAGCAGTTCTTC. Its translation is CASSDSGLASYNEQFF.

The chain uses TRBV19 and TRBJ2-7; D might be TRBD2 (6 bases). V lost 3 bases and J 0 bases, leaving 15 bases between the germline ends. The CDR3 spans 16 residues. Looked up from germline, CDR1 is LNHDA and CDR2 is SQIVND (reference sequence). The CDR3 is CASSMRDRGRSYEQYF. The CDR3 DNA follows: TGTGCCAGTAGTATGCGGGACCGGGGACGCTCCTACGAGCAGTACTTC. The full variable domain, its missing parts supplied by reference TRBV19 and TRBJ2-7, is DGGITQSPKYLFRKEGQNVTLSCEQNLNHDAMYWYRQDPGQGLRLIYYSQIVNDFQKGDIAEGYSVSREKKESFPLTVTSAQKNPTAFYLCASSMRDRGRSYEQYFGPGTRLTVT.

This clone was seen ten or more times. The chain employs TRBV6-2 or TRBV6-3 and TRBJ1-1; TRBD1 matches 7 bases. V shed 2 bases, J shed 4 bases, and the junction held 10 bases outside the gene matches. This CDR3 is 16 amino acids long. The germline CDR1 and CDR2 sequences are MNHEY and SVGEGT. Here the CDR3 reads CASSYLSDRWSTEAFF. DNA for the CDR3: TGTGCCAGCAGTTACCTTTCGGACAGGTGGAGCACTGAAGCTTTCTTT.

The chain employs TRBV29-1 and TRBJ2-5, with D possibly being TRBD1 (5 bases). The CDR3 spans 13 residues. Germline V CDR1 and CDR2: SQVTM, ANQGSEA. V lost 1 base, J lost 5 bases, and 11 bases lay in between. The chain's CDR3 is CSVEVTGAETQYF. In DNA, the CDR3 is TGCAGCGTTGAAGTAACAGGCGCCGAGACCCAGTACTTC.

The DNA for the CDR3 is TGTGCCAGCAGTTTGCGGGGGCCGGGGGCCAAAAACATTCAGTACTTC. It encodes CASSLRGPGAKNIQYF. V gene TRBV6-2 or TRBV6-3 combines with J gene TRBJ2-4, with a tentative D call TRBD2 (7 bases). Germline-derived CDR1 and CDR2 are MNHEY and SVGEGT. The ends were cut back, 4 bases at V and 1 base at J, with 14 bases in the middle. This CDR3 spans 16 amino acids.

With regard to this clone: This sample also contains other DNA sequences that code for the same CDR3. The chain carries TRBV9 and TRBJ2-1, with a weak D call TRBD2 (6 bases). CDR3 size: 15 residues. Germline V CDR1 and CDR2: SGDLS, YYNGEE. V lost 1 base to trimming and J lost 0 bases, with 8 bases between them. The CDR3 coding sequence is TGTGCCAGCAGCGTATCCGGGAGCTCCTACAATGAGCAGTTCTTC. Translation gives CASSVSGSSYNEQFF.

J is TRBJ2-3 and V is TRBV6-5; 7 positions match TRBD1. Trimming cost V 6 bases and J 5 bases; bases outside gene matches: 5. The CDR3 spans 13 residues. Germline CDR1 is MNHEY and CDR2 is SVGAGI. The CDR3 DNA reads as TGTGCCAGCAGGAGACAGGGTTTAGATACGCAGTATTTT. This codes for CASRRQGLDTQYF.

The V gene is TRBV9, the J gene TRBJ2-5, with a weak D call TRBD1 (5 bases). Trimming removed 4 bases from V and 1 base from J, with 11 bases in between. Germline V gives CDR1 SGDLS, CDR2 YYNGEE. The length of the CDR3 is 14 residues. The CDR3 DNA sequence: TGTGCCAGCAGCCCCAGGGTCACCCAAGAGACCCAGTACTTC. Amino acid sequence: CASSPRVTQETQYF.

The chain uses TRBV2 and TRBJ1-6, with 7 bases that match TRBD1. CDR3 length equals 15 residues. J gave up 11 bases and V 2 bases, and 9 bases lay outside the gene matches. Germline loops: CDR1 SNHLY, CDR2 FYNNEI. The chain's CDR3 is CASSEQGESWAPLHF. In DNA form, the CDR3 reads TGTGCCAGCAGTGAACAGGGGGAGTCCTGGGCACCCCTCCACTTT. The full variable domain, in which reference TRBV2 and TRBJ1-6 provide the parts outside the CDR3, is EPEVTQTPSHQVTQMGQEVILRCVPISNHLYFYWYRQILGQKVEFLVSFYNNEISEKSEIFDDQFSVERPDGSNFTLKIRSTKLEDSAMYFCASSEQGESWAPLHFGNGTRLTVT.

This clone was recorded many times. This rearrangement joins TRBV6-2 or TRBV6-3 to TRBJ1-3, with 8 bases matching TRBD1. The J segment lost 4 bases and the V segment lost 6 bases, leaving 8 bases of the junction unmatched. This CDR3 contains 15 residues. Germline V lookup: CDR1 MNHEY, CDR2 SVGEGT. The CDR3 coding sequence is TGTGCCAGCAGCACCCCGGGACAGGACGGAAACACCATATATTTT. It translates to CASSTPGQDGNTIYF.

The chain joins TRBV6-5 to TRBJ1-1; TRBD1 is a possible D gene (6 bases). The germline CDR1 and CDR2 sequences are MNHEY and SVGAGI. The CDR3 is 15 amino acids. V lost 6 bases to trimming and J lost 2 bases, with 16 bases between them. The CDR3 nucleotides are TGTGCCAGCAGCTTCGGACAGACTGCTAACACTGAAGCTTTCTTT. Protein product: CASSFGQTANTEAFF.

This clone came up once. The V gene is TRBV19, the J gene TRBJ1-1, with 7 nucleotides matching TRBD1. Germline trimming cut 8 bases from V and 0 bases from J; bases unmatched to any gene: 6. This CDR3 has 14 residues. CDR1 LNHDA and CDR2 SQIVND come from the germline V gene (reference sequence). DNA of the CDR3: TGTGCCAGTGGGGGACAGCTGATGAACACTGAAGCTTTCTTT. Protein product: CASGGQLMNTEAFF.

The genes are TRBV7-2 and TRBJ2-5, with 7 bases identical to TRBD2. The CDR3 sequence is 17 residues long. V shed 2 bases, J shed 4 bases, and the junction held 13 bases outside the gene matches. The germline gives CDR1 SGHTA, CDR2 FQGNSA. This CDR3 reads CASSLLPGTTGGETQYF. The CDR3 region has the DNA TGTGCCAGCAGCTTACTTCCCGGGACTACTGGCGGAGAGACCCAGTACTTC. The entire variable domain, with the rest obtained from reference TRBV7-2 and TRBJ2-5, is as follows: GAGVSQSPSNKVTEKGKDVELRCDPISGHTALYWYRQSLGQGLEFLIYFQGNSAPDKSGLPSDRFSAERTGGSVSTLTIQRTQQEDSAVYLCASSLLPGTTGGETQYFGPGTRLLVL.

The V gene is TRBV27, the J gene TRBJ2-7, with 8 bases aligning to TRBD1. V lost 5 bases and J lost 7; bases outside the gene matches: 10. The CDR3 covers 14 residues. In germline, CDR1 is MNHEY, CDR2 SMNVEV (reference sequence). The CDR3 nucleotides are TGTGCCAGCAGTACCGGGACAGGCCGTCGAGAGCAGTACTTC. Its translation is CASSTGTGRREQYF.

The chain links TRBV6-5 to TRBJ2-5; 7 positions match TRBD1. CDR1 and CDR2 from the germline V gene are MNHEY and SVGAGI. V lost 2 bases to trimming and J lost 4 bases; unmatched junction nucleotides: 7. CDR3 size: 15 residues. The CDR3 sequence is CASSYETGSRETQYF. DNA for the CDR3: TGTGCCAGCAGTTACGAGACAGGGTCGCGAGAGACCCAGTACTTC.

This clone was detected once. V usage is TRBV9 and J usage is TRBJ1-2; D might be TRBD1 (6 bases). Trimming removed 4 bases at V and 8 bases at J, with 15 bases between. CDR1 is SGDLS and CDR2 is YYNGEE in the germline V gene. CDR3 length: 13 residues. In DNA form, the CDR3 reads TGTGCCAGCAGCCCCGGGGGGGCACGCGGCTACACCTTC. This sequence encodes CASSPGGARGYTF.

The rearrangement joins TRBV24-1 to TRBJ2-7; a possible D gene is TRBD1 (6 bases). V lost 5 bases and J 5 bases, leaving 12 bases between the germline ends. This CDR3 is built from 13 residues. Germline V gives CDR1 KGHDR, CDR2 SFDVKD. Here the CDR3 reads CATSGDRLHEQYF. The CDR3 DNA follows: TGTGCCACCAGTGGCGACAGGTTGCACGAGCAGTACTTC.

Only one count was recorded for this clone. The J gene is TRBJ2-5, the V gene TRBV28; 7 bases fit TRBD1. V lost 7 bases and J lost 5; bases outside the gene matches: 16. This CDR3 is built from 16 residues. Germline V gives CDR1 MDHEN, CDR2 SYDVKM. The CDR3 here is CASTPVGGAGMETQYF. DNA for the CDR3: TGTGCCAGCACCCCAGTAGGGGGCGCGGGTATGGAGACCCAGTACTTC.

The chain uses TRBV9 and TRBJ2-3; maybe TRBD2 (5 bases). Between the trimmed V and J ends, which lost 0 bases and 0 bases, there was a span of 14 bases. Per the germline V gene, CDR1 is SGDLS and CDR2 is YYNGEE. This CDR3 has 17 amino acids. CDR3 region: CASSVGRYRTSTDTQYF. The CDR3 nucleotides are TGTGCCAGCAGCGTAGGGCGCTACCGGACTAGCACAGATACGCAGTATTTT. The complete variable domain, with remaining parts taken from reference TRBV9 and TRBJ2-3, reads DSGVTQTPKHLITATGQRVTLRCSPRSGDLSVYWYQQSLDQGLQFLIQYYNGEERAKGNILERFSAQQFPDLHSELNLSSLELGDSALYFCASSVGRYRTSTDTQYFGPGTRLTVL.

V and J are TRBV7-3 and TRBJ2-1, with 11 nucleotides matching TRBD1. With V trimmed by 4 bases and J by 12 bases, 8 bases remained unmatched. The germline V gene encodes CDR1 SGHTA and CDR2 FQGTGA. The CDR3 totals 14 residues. The CDR3: CASSSRTGGEGQFF. CDR3 bases: TGTGCCAGCAGCTCGCGGACAGGGGGCGAGGGGCAGTTCTTC. The variable domain in full, with the rest retrieved from reference TRBV7-3 and TRBJ2-1, is GAGVSQTPSNKVTEKGKYVELRCDPISGHTALYWYRQSLGQGPEFLIYFQGTGAADDSGLPNDRFFAVRPEGSVSTLKIQRTERGDSAVYLCASSSRTGGEGQFFGPGTRLTVL.

This chain uses TRBV15 with TRBJ2-7; TRBD1 matches 10 bases. The CDR3 is made up of 17 amino acids. Per germline, CDR1 LNHNV and CDR2 YYDKDF (reference sequence). The J segment lost 2 bases and the V segment lost 0 bases, leaving 7 bases of the junction unmatched. CDR3 loop: CATSRDLTGGLTYEQYF. CDR3 DNA: TGTGCCACCAGCAGAGACCTGACAGGGGGCCTTACCTACGAGCAGTACTTC.

In this sample, this clone turned up once. The chain joins TRBV6-6 to TRBJ1-1; D perhaps matches TRBD1 (5 bases). The germline CDR1 and CDR2 sequences are MNHNY and SVGAGI (reference sequence). V dropped 7 bases and J dropped 5 bases, with 14 bases sitting between them. There are 13 residues in the CDR3. In DNA, the CDR3 is TGTGCCAGCATCCCGGGGGGAGGAACTGAAGCTTTCTTT. This gives the protein CASIPGGGTEAFF.

This chain uses TRBV7-2 with TRBJ1-5; the D gene is possibly TRBD1 (6 bases). Trimming left V 5 bases short and J 6 bases short, with 17 bases between. Per the germline V gene, CDR1 is SGHTA and CDR2 is FQGNSA. CDR3 length equals 15 residues. CDR3 in amino acids: CASSPTGFHSQPQHF. The CDR3 region has the DNA TGTGCCAGCAGCCCAACAGGGTTCCACAGTCAGCCCCAGCATTTT.